This T cell receptor beta chain was captured by sequencing in a study of cytomegalovirus exposure and HLA in healthy donors (dated by TCRdb to about 2017). Study-level background: In an earlier analysis of around 540 of the donors, 276 Gb of sequence data and approximately 120 million unique TCR beta sequences from approximately 180 million T cells were reported. The later analysis used no new phenotypic data to find candidate immune exposures, relying instead on TCR beta sequences and their occurrence across donors. Donor age, sex, ethnicity and CMV serostatus were compiled together with the repertoire data. Of the roughly 390 genotyped donors, about 80% fell in the genetic ancestry cluster associated with self-reported Caucasian donors. Among almost 400 genotyped donors of the cohort, an average of approximately 240,000 unique TCR beta nucleotide sequences were sequenced per donor, around 20% of them non-productive. In a later analysis, previously published TCR beta repertoires from hundreds of donors were re-analyzed and high-resolution HLA genotyping was added so that TCR occurrence patterns could be studied. Using immunosequencing, the study profiled T cell repertoires from 500 to 800 subjects and related those repertoires to cytomegalovirus serostatus. An earlier analysis of 587 of the donors applied high-throughput TCR beta sequencing to assess whether each TCR beta V gene segment acted as functional or pseudogenic. The study was designed to test whether signatures of past pathogen exposure could be identified by cataloging public T cell receptors. Because of strong linkage in the cohort, roughly five DR-DQ haplotypes were treated as single units for association and clustering. Typing coverage varied by locus: roughly 620-640 donors for A, B, C, DRB1 and DQB1; under 550 for DQA1; about 590 for DPA1; about 450 for DPB1. Approximately 300 gigabases of sequencing data and around 85 million unique TCR sequences made up an early release that covered several hundred HLA-typed donors. Genome-wide SNP genotypes for about 60% of the roughly 670 donors were used in a later genetic analysis, which treated that subset as a discovery cohort. To predict cytomegalovirus infection status, the study brought together high-throughput TCR immunosequencing, statistical association of individual TCRs with disease status, and machine learning. Both class I and class II loci were covered by HLA typing, at four-digit resolution. A separate validation cohort of roughly 130 different subjects was used in addition to the approximately 610-subject first cohort. Every repertoire in the discovery cohort had been generated on one and the same sequencing platform. Overall results and qualifications from the work: A further reported finding was that TCR beta sequences accurately predicted the HLA-A and HLA-B alleles for most subjects in the first cohort. According to a later analysis, parvovirus B19, influenza, CMV and Epstein-Barr virus appeared linked to several top co-occurrence clusters. Immune exposure information for the cohort was limited to CMV serostatus. Because counts were too low, roughly 18 rarely observed V segments, including chromosome 9 orphons, were left out of the earlier analysis of 587 of the donors. Across donors, most TCR sequences were observed very rarely, whereas some public TCRs were present in many individuals. The authors suggested that the approach could potentially be extended to other disease states and immunological phenotypes. The cohort was sequenced for TCR beta chains only, and without alpha or paired-chain data the features that could be detected were limited. In a later analysis, HLA-associated TCR beta chains were found to be more clonally expanded and to have lower generation probabilities than equally common non-associated chains. A cluster of highly shared sequence variants was judged likely to be a technical artifact of the sequencing pipeline. Because HLA typing was unavailable for some donors at each locus, only the typed subset was used in association tests. An association between a missense DCLRE1C variant and V-gene and J-gene trimming of TCR beta chains was found in a later genetic analysis and replicated in an independent cohort. According to a later analysis, TCR association rates differed among HLA loci, with DRB1 alleles showing the most associated TCRs and HLA-C alleles showing the fewest. In a later analysis, more than 15,000 TCR beta sequences were associated with specific HLA alleles at a false discovery rate of 0.05. Correlated functional status among segregating V segments might be attributable to linkage disequilibrium, but an unknown experimental factor could not be ruled out. In vitro tests confirmed that three of the cytomegalovirus-associated TCR beta chains recognize cytomegalovirus antigens. The classifier was reported to diagnose cytomegalovirus status with high specificity and sensitivity in both the original cohort and the validation cohort. A later genetic analysis reported fewer N-insertions in productive TCRs among donors in an Asian-associated ancestry cluster than the roughly 620-donor mean. Assigning TCR associations to individual alleles was difficult when HLA alleles, especially DR and DQ, strongly co-occurred. In an earlier analysis of some 640 of the donors, most TCR beta V segments were observed in productive rearrangements about 87% or about 30% of the time, broadly matching IMGT annotations. A total of about 180 TCR beta chains were listed by the study as associated with cytomegalovirus. Presence/absence analyses assumed roughly uniform sequencing depth across donors, an assumption that may not hold. In a later analysis, most CMV-associated TCR beta chains were found to appear HLA-restricted, with HLA associations seemingly driven largely by CMV exposure.

The protocol used for the library was the immunoSEQ multiplex PCR assay. A mixture of 60 forward primers for TCR Vbeta segments and 13 reverse primers for TCR Jbeta segments was used in the multiplex PCR. Amplification of the CDR3 region of rearranged TCR beta genes was performed with a multiplex PCR assay on genomic DNA. On the Illumina HiSeq System, the amplified TCR beta libraries were sequenced as 87-base-pair reads. As for the original processing: A later analysis tallied some 79 million unique TCR beta chains across the 650 to 750 repertoires, and some 10 million of those chains were shared by two or more donors. Raw reads were error-corrected and collapsed into unique sequences by a nearest-neighbor algorithm in which closely related sequences were merged to remove PCR and sequencing errors. Alignment of CDR3 sequences to IMGT reference sequences was used to assign V, D and J gene segments. For a sequence to be retained, a match of at least six nucleotides to both a V gene segment and a J gene segment was required. A rearrangement was called productive if the CDR3 had no stop codons and remained in frame with V and J, and every other rearrangement was called non-productive. Following IMGT convention, CDR3 was defined as the stretch from the second conserved V-encoded cysteine up to the conserved J-encoded phenylalanine. In an earlier analysis of roughly 580 of the donors, sequences lacking an unambiguous match to a single V gene segment were excluded. An earlier analysis of some 610 of the donors called V segments functional above 56.7% productive rearrangements and segregating when the between-donor standard deviation exceeded 5%. A statistical classification framework was built for diagnosing cytomegalovirus status from the catalog of TCR beta chain sequences. V and J gene assignment, in a later analysis, came from comparing TCR nucleotide sequences with IMGT/GENE-DB human TR gene sequences. The TCRdist pipeline was used in a later analysis to assign CDR3 sequences and most-parsimonious VDJ recombination scenarios. In a later analysis, each TCR beta chain was defined by its CDR3 amino acid sequence together with its V-gene family, and reads without a unique V-gene family were excluded. A later analysis removed 500 to 600 highly shared, low-generation-probability nucleotide sequences to deal with suspected cross-contamination and a sequencing artifact. For each public chain, a later analysis derived a clonal expansion index from normalized ranks of inferred template counts within each repertoire. A later analysis computed generation probabilities with a VDJ recombination model fitted to out-of-frame rearrangements, and checked the results against IGoR. A later analysis scored TCR-TCR, TCR-HLA and TCR-CMV co-occurrence with hypergeometric tests, applying a repertoire-size bias correction to TCR pairs. A later analysis estimated false discovery rates by permuting HLA or CMV assignments 20 times. In a later analysis, co-occurring TCRs were grouped with DBSCAN, and TCRdist sequence similarity was added when clustering was performed within HLA-allele-positive subsets. For co-occurrence clustering, repertoires with fewer than 30,000 or more than 120,000 public chains were excluded, along with five repertoires with anomalous nucleotide sharing. TCRdb retrieved this table from immuneACCESS and kept in-frame rearrangements only. Not all clones are present; in checked studies, unresolved V genes account for under half, and no reason is known for the remainder. The DNA gave D and trimming, while V, J and clone size come from that table. Counted in this sample were 50,000 to 65,000 clones; more than 70% of them appeared once. The top ten constitute under 30% of the sample.

The cohort consisted of 666 healthy bone marrow donors. At the time of sampling, all cohort members were nominally healthy, though unrecorded immune exposures were likely present. The donor was CMV seropositive and was included in the group of approximately 310 seropositive cohort members. A peripheral blood sample was collected from each donor, and TCR beta sequencing was performed on peripheral blood mononuclear cells. Genomic DNA was extracted from the blood cell samples with the Qiagen DNeasy Blood Extraction Kit. As to this clone: Its specific antigen is unknown. Per-nucleotide qualities are absent, and no much larger clonotype sits a single base away.

Sample: PBMCs. This clonotype was obtained from a woman aged 40 to 50 in good health and CMV-seropositive.

For the CDR3, the sequence is CASSSGTSLQETQYF. The DNA reads as follows: TGTGCCAGCAGCTCCGGGACTAGCTTACAAGAGACCCAGTACTTC. This sequence uses TRBV5-4 and TRBJ2-5, with TRBD2 matching 9 junction bases. From the germline V gene (reference sequence), CDR1 is SGHNT and CDR2 is YYREEE. V is cut back by 3 bases and J by 2 bases, with 5 bases in the junction unmatched. The CDR3 sequence holds 15 residues, the cysteine and phenylalanine included. Just CDR3 DNA is preserved here, 45 bases in frame from base 1.